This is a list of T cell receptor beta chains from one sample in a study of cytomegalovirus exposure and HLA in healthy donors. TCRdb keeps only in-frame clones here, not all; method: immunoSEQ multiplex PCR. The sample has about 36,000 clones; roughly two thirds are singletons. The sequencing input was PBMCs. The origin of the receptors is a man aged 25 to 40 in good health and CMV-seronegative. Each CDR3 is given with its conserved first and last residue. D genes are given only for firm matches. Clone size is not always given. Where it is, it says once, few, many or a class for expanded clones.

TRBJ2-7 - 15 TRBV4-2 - TGTGCCAGCAGCCAAGAGATTGCCAGGACCTACGAGCAGTACTTC CASSQEIARTYEQYF
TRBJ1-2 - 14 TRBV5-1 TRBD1 TGCGCCAGCAGCTTGGTGGGACAGGGTTTCGGCTACACCTTC CASSLVGQGFGYTF
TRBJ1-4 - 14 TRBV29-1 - TGCAGCGTTTCCCGGGGGGGGACGGGGGAAAAACTGTTTTTT CSVSRGGTGEKLFF
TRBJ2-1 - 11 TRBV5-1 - TGCGCCAGCATACAGGGTTGGGAGCAGTTCTTC CASIQGWEQFF
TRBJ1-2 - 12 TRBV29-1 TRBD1 TGCAGCGTTGGGGGGACAGTCTATGGCTACACCTTC CSVGGTVYGYTF
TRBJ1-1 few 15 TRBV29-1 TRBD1 TGCAGCGGGAGACAGGGGTGGGCCATGAACACTGAAGCTTTCTTT CSGRQGWAMNTEAFF
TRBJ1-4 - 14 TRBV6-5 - TGTGCCAGCGCTACCAGGCGAACTAATGAAAAACTGTTTTTT CASATRRTNEKLFF
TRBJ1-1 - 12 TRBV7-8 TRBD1 TGTGCCAGCAGCTCCGGGACAGGGGAAGCTTTCTTT CASSSGTGEAFF
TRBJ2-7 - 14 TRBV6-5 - TGTGCCAGCTCCACACAGGGGGAGGGTTACGAGCAGTACTTC CASSTQGEGYEQYF
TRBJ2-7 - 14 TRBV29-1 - TGCAGCGTTGAAGATCCCCAATCACCTACGAAGCAGTACTTC CSVEDPQSPTKQYF